This record concerns one T cell receptor beta chain sequence. Its antigen is not known. This CDR3 has 13 amino acids. The V gene's germline CDR1 is SNHLY and CDR2 FYNNEI. The data are from a study of cytomegalovirus exposure and HLA in healthy donors. Study at large: Findings of an earlier analysis included around 120 million unique TCR beta sequences from some 200 million T cells. Broader study findings: Most CMV-associated TCR beta chains appeared HLA-restricted in a later analysis. Information on immune exposure was restricted to one variable (CMV serostatus). Some TCR beta chains (roughly 150 of them) were listed as cytomegalovirus-associated.

Amplification used 60 Vbeta primers and 13 Jbeta primers. Clones were sequenced by immunoSEQ multiplex PCR, and TCRdb holds only the in-frame ones, with some missing. The table lists under 70,000 clones, roughly two thirds of them singletons. This chain connects TRBV2 to TRBJ2-5; D is uncertain. The tail of the sequence fits TRBJ2-7 better, so the J call may be wrong. The specimen was PBMCs. This receptor was obtained from a woman under 40 in good health and CMV-seronegative. The chain's CDR3 is CASSKLGSYEQYF. In nucleotides, the CDR3 is TGTGCCAGCAGTAAACTGGGCTCCTACGAGCAGTACTTC.